The clone carrying this T cell receptor beta chain was counted a few times. No antigen is known for it. These data originate in a study of CD8+CD57+ T cells in acquired aplastic anemia. Background on the study: Mean yield of DNA from sorted CD4+ and CD8+ cells was about 3.2 ug. Healthy donors gave approximately 10 million reads on average for CD4+ cells.

Genomic DNA was employed as the template in profiling TCR beta VDJ and CDR3. TCRdb fed the reads into MiXCR, producing one record per CDR3 protein. The sample carries hundreds of thousands of distinct CDR3 sequences, around 68% recorded once. This CDR3 is 15 amino acids long. Germline CDR1 is SGDLS and CDR2 is YYNGEE. V dropped 0 bases and J dropped 2; count of bases not matched to a gene: 5. Notes on the study in general: Statistical testing detected no significant gap in CD8+ Simpson's diversity between patients and controls. Patients had twenty-nine CD8+ CDR3 sequences in common with controls (the shared set).

Specimen: sorted CD4+, CD8+, or CD8+CD57+ T cells (not recorded which) from PBMCs. The origin of this receptor is a human donor in good health, serving as a control. This chain uses TRBV9 with TRBJ2-7; TRBD2 agrees at 7 bases. The CDR3: CASSVEGLGAYEQYF. CDR3 DNA: TGTGCCAGCAGCGTAGAAGGACTAGGAGCCTACGAGCAGTACTTC.